What follows are 9 T cell receptor beta chains derived from one specimen sequenced in a study of cytomegalovirus exposure and HLA in healthy donors. PCR employed 60 Vbeta and 13 Jbeta primers. TCRdb keeps only in-frame clones here, not all; method: immunoSEQ multiplex PCR. The sample records around 140,000 clones, roughly four fifths being singletons. Material for sequencing was PBMCs. Source of these receptors: a man aged 30-40 years in good health and CMV-seropositive.

With respect to this clone: A junction boundary mismatches the germline segment, possibly from a read error. The chain has TRBV7-9 and TRBJ2-1; 9 bases match TRBD2. CDR3 length equals 15 residues. Germline V lookup: CDR1 SEHNR, CDR2 FQNEAQ (reference sequence). The CDR3 DNA sequence: TGTTCCAGCAGCTTAAGCGGGGGGTACTACAATGAGCAGTTCTTC. It yields the protein CSSSLSGGYYNEQFF. Combining the CDR3 with reference TRBV7-9 and TRBJ2-1 gives the whole variable domain DTGVSQNPRHKITKRGQNVTFRCDPISEHNRLYWYRQTLGQGPEFLTYFQNEAQLEKSRLLSDRFSAERPKGSFSTLEIQRTEQGDSAMYLCSSSLSGGYYNEQFFGPGTRLTVL.

The chain combines TRBV7-9 with TRBJ1-2, with a weak D call TRBD1 (5 bases). CDR1 is SEHNR, CDR2 FQNEAQ, per germline (reference sequence). CDR3 length: 13 residues. Trimming shortened V by 2 bases and J by 8 bases, and 12 bases separated the two germline ends. CDR3 DNA: TGTGCCAGCAGCTTATTTGGGGCGCTGGGCTACACCTTC. Translated, it gives CASSLFGALGYTF.

Here the CDR3 DNA reads TGTGCCAGCACCAAAATATCAACGGGGGGATTGGGCAATGAGCAGTTCTTC. This sequence encodes CASTKISTGGLGNEQFF. The chain has TRBV7-2 and TRBJ2-1; 7 bases are shared with TRBD2. J lost 6 bases, V lost 7 bases, and 18 bases had no gene match. Per the germline V gene, CDR1 is SGHTA and CDR2 is FQGNSA. The CDR3 runs to 17 residues.

J is TRBJ2-1 and V is TRBV9; 10 nucleotides agree with TRBD2. The CDR3 consists of 14 residues. The V segment lost 3 bases and the J segment 7 bases; nucleotides outside the gene matches: 4. Germline-derived CDR1 and CDR2 are SGDLS and YYNGEE. The CDR3 DNA is TGTGCCAGCAGCGCCGGGACTAGCGAAAATGAGCAGTTCTTC. Translated: CASSAGTSENEQFF.

The chain carries TRBV5-4 and TRBJ1-1; possible D gene TRBD1, 5 bases. CDR1 and CDR2 (germline): SGHNT, YYREEE (reference sequence). V was trimmed by 3 bases and J by 0 bases, leaving 18 bases between them. This CDR3 has 17 residues. The CDR3 reads CASSSLGGGLVNTEAFF. The CDR3 DNA sequence: TGTGCCAGCAGCTCCCTGGGGGGTGGATTAGTGAACACTGAAGCTTTCTTT.

This chain joins TRBV11-2 and TRBJ1-4; D is perhaps TRBD1 (6 bases). Germline-derived CDR1 and CDR2 are SGHAT and FQNNGV. The CDR3 runs to 18 residues. V was cut by 1 base and J by 0 bases, with 15 bases left in between. This CDR3 is CASSLAWTARATNEKLFF. The CDR3, as DNA: TGTGCCAGCAGCTTAGCTTGGACAGCGCGAGCAACTAATGAAAAACTGTTTTTT.

This clone appeared once. The chain has TRBV25-1 and TRBJ2-5; a weak D match, TRBD1 (8 bases). The V end lost 6 bases, the J end lost 11 bases, and 16 bases lay between the germline ends. This CDR3 contains 12 residues. CDR1 and CDR2 from the germline V gene are MGHDK and SYGVNS. CDR3: CASSLTGGEQYF. CDR3 DNA sequence: TGTGCCAGCAGCCTCACAGGGGGGGAGCAGTACTTC. The full variable domain, completed using reference TRBV25-1 and TRBJ2-5, is EADIYQTPRYLVIGTGKKITLECSQTMGHDKMYWYQQDPGMELHLIHYSYGVNSTEKGDLSSESTVSRIRTEHFPLTLESARPSHTSQYLCASSLTGGEQYFGPGTRLLVL.

This clone has just one count. The chain uses TRBV13 and TRBJ2-2; 10 positions match TRBD1. CDR1 is PRHDT and CDR2 is FYEKMQ in the germline V gene (reference sequence). This CDR3 comprises 16 residues. V gave up 0 bases and J gave up 5 bases; unmatched junction bases: 3. The CDR3 sequence: CASSLGDRGLTGELFF. The DNA of the CDR3 is TGTGCCAGCAGCTTAGGAGACAGGGGGCTAACCGGGGAGCTGTTTTTT.

The chain joins TRBV30 to TRBJ1-6; D unclear. Germline V gives CDR1 GTSNPN, CDR2 SVGIG (reference sequence). The length of the CDR3 is 11 residues. The V and J ends lost 1 base and 11 bases respectively, with 6 bases between them. CDR3 nucleotide sequence: TGTGCCTGGAGTGCGGGGACACCCCTCCACTTT. This encodes CAWSAGTPLHF. Filled out from reference TRBV30 and TRBJ1-6, the complete variable domain reads SQTIHQWPATLVQPVGSPLSLECTVEGTSNPNLYWYRQAAGRGLQLLFYSVGIGQISSEVPQNLSASRPQDRQFILSSKKLLLSDSGFYLCAWSAGTPLHFGNGTRLTVT.